Below are 29 T cell receptor beta chains sequenced from a single sample in a study of blood T cell repertoires in COVID-19. The protocol was immunoSEQ multiplex PCR, while the TCRdb copy is restricted to in-frame clones and leaves out a portion. The repertoire holds 200,000 to 300,000 clones, with about 85% as singletons. Sequenced: peripheral blood. Receptors originate from a man between 60 and 75 years old who had recovered from COVID-19.

This clone was seen once. V and J are TRBV30 and TRBJ2-3; 11 nucleotides agree with TRBD2. V gave up 0 bases and J gave up 1 base; unmatched junction bases: 6. Germline CDR1 and CDR2: GTSNPN and SVGIG (reference sequence). The CDR3 runs 17 residues. CDR3 in amino acids: CAWSVIAGGPGTDTQYF. The DNA for the CDR3 is TGTGCCTGGAGTGTAATAGCGGGGGGGCCCGGCACAGATACGCAGTATTTT.

The chain uses TRBV11-2 and TRBJ2-1; D unresolved. The CDR3 consists of 12 residues. Trimming removed 2 bases from V and 8 bases from J, with 7 bases in between. Germline CDR1 SGHAT, CDR2 FQNNGV. CDR3 loop: CASSLLFDEQFF. The CDR3 bases are TGTGCCAGCAGCTTACTGTTTGATGAGCAGTTCTTC.

The chain recombines TRBV11-3 with TRBJ2-1; 8 bases fit TRBD2. The J segment lost 4 bases and the V segment lost 6 bases, leaving 8 bases of the junction unmatched. Germline V lookup: CDR1 SGHNT, CDR2 YENEEA. This CDR3 is built from 15 residues. The chain's CDR3 is CASSSAGALYNEQFF. The CDR3 DNA reads as TGTGCCAGCAGTTCAGCGGGGGCCTTATACAATGAGCAGTTCTTC.

The chain links TRBV19 to TRBJ1-5; D is undetermined. Trimming left V 1 base short and J 6 bases short, with 4 bases between. Germline lookup yields CDR1 LNHDA and CDR2 SQIVND (reference sequence). The CDR3 length is 12 residues. In nucleotides, the CDR3 is TGTGCCAGTAGTATAGCGAGTCAGCCCCAGCATTTT. Encoded protein: CASSIASQPQHF.

This clone was counted once. The chain is built from TRBV6-1 and TRBJ1-1, with 8 bases lining up with TRBD1. J lost 4 bases, V lost 6 bases, and 7 bases had no gene match. Per the germline V gene, CDR1 is MNHNS and CDR2 is SASEGT. This CDR3 comprises 14 residues. The chain's CDR3 is CASSQDRVGTEAFF. In nucleotides, the CDR3 is TGTGCCAGCAGCCAGGACAGGGTAGGCACTGAAGCTTTCTTT.

This chain connects TRBV2 to TRBJ2-3; 7 nucleotides align to TRBD2. The germline CDR1 and CDR2 sequences are SNHLY and FYNNEI. The CDR3 runs to 15 residues. V was pared by 9 bases and J by 2 bases, with 11 bases of the junction left unmatched. In nucleotides, the CDR3 is TGTGCCAGAAGAGCGGGGTCCTACCACACAGATACGCAGTATTTT. It translates to CARRAGSYHTDTQYF.

The chain carries TRBV15 and TRBJ2-1, with D perhaps TRBD2 (6 bases). CDR3 length: 14 residues. From germline, CDR1 is LNHNV and CDR2 YYDKDF (reference sequence). The V and J ends lost 0 bases and 14 bases respectively, with 17 bases between them. Here the CDR3 DNA reads TGTGCCACCAGCAGAGATCTTACGACTAGTTACGAGTTCTTC. Translated: CATSRDLTTSYEFF.

The chain carries TRBV18 and TRBJ1-1, with a tentative D call TRBD1 (6 bases). The CDR3 sequence is 15 residues long. V gave up 3 bases and J gave up 1 base, with 12 bases separating them. CDR1 and CDR2 (germline): KGHSH, LQKENI. CDR3 coding DNA: TGTGCCAGCTCACCCAAACAGGGTTCGAACACTGAAGCTTTCTTT. It codes for CASSPKQGSNTEAFF. Variable domain in full (rest from reference TRBV18 and TRBJ1-1): NAGVMQNPRHLVRRRGQEARLRCSPMKGHSHVYWYRQLPEEGLKFMVYLQKENIIDESGMPKERFSAEFPKEGPSILRIQQVVRGDSAAYFCASSPKQGSNTEAFFGQGTRLTVV.

J is TRBJ1-5 and V is TRBV30; D is unclear. The germline gives CDR1 GTSNPN, CDR2 SVGIG (reference sequence). This CDR3 has 13 residues. The V and J ends lost 1 base and 4 bases respectively, with 8 bases between them. CDR3 in DNA: TGTGCCTGGAGTGGGGAGTTTAATCAGCCCCAGCATTTT. Its translation: CAWSGEFNQPQHF.

The chain uses TRBV5-5 and TRBJ1-6; a possible D gene is TRBD1 (5 bases). The CDR3 has 19 amino acids. Trimming took off 1 base at V and 0 bases at J, with 17 bases between the two ends. Germline CDR1 reads SGHKS; CDR2 reads YYEKEE (reference sequence). The CDR3 bases are TGTGCCAGCAGCTTGCAGGGTGAGAGCGTCGGCTCCTATAATTCACCCCTCCACTTT. Amino acids: CASSLQGESVGSYNSPLHF.

The chain uses TRBV29-1 and TRBJ2-3; TRBD2 is a possible D gene (5 bases). Germline V gene data show CDR1 as SQVTM and CDR2 as ANQGSEA. Trimming took 4 bases from V and 4 from J, leaving 12 bases between them. This CDR3 has 13 amino acids. DNA for the CDR3: TGCAGCGTTGTATTCCCAGCGGCAGATACGCAGTATTTT. Residues: CSVVFPAADTQYF.

This clone was seen just once. The V call is TRBV3-1 (or the pseudogene TRBV3-2), the J call TRBJ1-3; TRBD1 might be the D (6 bases). The ends were cut back, 4 bases at V and 0 bases at J, with 13 bases in the middle. This CDR3 has 16 residues. Germline assignment: CDR1 LGHDT and CDR2 YNNKEL (reference sequence). The CDR3 DNA reads TGTGCCAGCAGCCCAGGCGGGGGCCTCTCTGGAAACACCATATATTTT. It encodes CASSPGGGLSGNTIYF.

This clone was observed a handful of times. This sequence joins TRBV21-1 and TRBJ2-7; TRBD2 is the table's D call and was not checked against the DNA. TRBV21-1 is recorded as a pseudogene. The CDR3 covers 16 residues. CDR3 protein: CASSSASGDRSYEQYV. In nucleotides, the CDR3 is TGTGCCAGCAGCAGCGCTAGCGGGGATCGGTCCTACGAGCAGTACGTC.

The rearrangement links TRBV12-5 to TRBJ2-3, with a weak D call TRBD1 (6 bases). Germline lookup yields CDR1 LGHNT and CDR2 FRNRAP. CDR3 size: 15 residues. Trimming pared 6 bases from V and 2 bases from J, leaving 15 bases between. The CDR3: CASGLPDSYTDTQYF. For the CDR3, the DNA is TGTGCTAGTGGACTTCCGGACAGCTACACAGATACGCAGTATTTT.

Only one count was recorded for this clone. The J gene is TRBJ1-2, the V gene TRBV9, with D tentatively TRBD1 (5 bases). The CDR3 runs 11 residues. V lost 7 bases and J lost 7, with 11 bases in between. Germline V gives CDR1 SGDLS, CDR2 YYNGEE. The CDR3 spells CASGAGIGYTF. Written as DNA, the CDR3 is TGTGCCAGCGGGGCGGGAATTGGCTACACCTTC.

The chain has TRBV30 and TRBJ1-1, with TRBD1 matching over 9 bases. CDR1 is GTSNPN, CDR2 SVGIG, per germline (reference sequence). Trimming at V came to 5 bases and at J to 4 bases, leaving 2 bases not matched to a gene. The CDR3 spans 12 residues. CDR3 residues: CAWGTGSTEAFF. For the CDR3, the DNA is TGTGCCTGGGGGACAGGGAGCACTGAAGCTTTCTTT.

The V and J genes are TRBV30 and TRBJ2-1, with TRBD2 matching over 7 bases. The CDR3 covers 13 residues. In germline, CDR1 is GTSNPN, CDR2 SVGIG (reference sequence). Trimming took 5 bases from V and 3 from J; bases not matched to a gene: 4. The CDR3 DNA reads as TGTGCCTGGGAAGCGGGATTCTACAATGAGCAGTTCTTC. The encoded protein is CAWEAGFYNEQFF.

As DNA, the CDR3 is TGTGCCAGCAGCGTAATAAGGGGAGATACGCAGTATTTT. Translation: CASSVIRGDTQYF. The V and J genes are TRBV9 and TRBJ2-3; a possible D gene is TRBD1 (5 bases). The germline V and J ends were trimmed by 1 base and 5 bases, with 8 bases remaining between them. This CDR3 comprises 13 residues. Germline values: CDR1 SGDLS, CDR2 YYNGEE.

J is TRBJ1-4 and V is TRBV18; D unclear. The germline gives CDR1 KGHSH, CDR2 LQKENI. This CDR3 has 14 amino acids. V dropped 3 bases and J dropped 8 bases, with 13 bases sitting between them. CDR3 bases: TGTGCCAGCTCACCCCCCGGGCCGGGAGAAAAACTGTTTTTT. Its translation is CASSPPGPGEKLFF.

This clone showed up just once. The chain carries TRBV27 and TRBJ2-5; no reliable D call. V lost 6 bases and J lost 2, with 13 bases in between. Germline V gene data show CDR1 as MNHEY and CDR2 as SMNVEV (reference sequence). The CDR3 is 14 amino acids. The CDR3: CASRPWAKQETQYF. CDR3 DNA: TGTGCCAGCAGGCCCTGGGCAAAGCAAGAGACCCAGTACTTC.

This rearrangement joins TRBV10-3 to TRBJ1-2; no reliable D call. The V end was cut by 6 bases, the J end by 3 bases, with 8 bases between. The germline CDR1 and CDR2 sequences are ENHRY and SYGVKD. The CDR3 extends over 12 amino acids. The DNA of the CDR3 is TGTGCCATCAGAAAACCAGACTATGGCTACACCTTC. Residues: CAIRKPDYGYTF.

This chain connects TRBV4-1 to TRBJ1-5; TRBD1 is a possible D gene (6 bases). Trimming took off 4 bases at V and 6 bases at J, with 19 bases between the two ends. Per the germline V gene, CDR1 is MGHRA and CDR2 is YSYEKL. This CDR3 has 16 amino acids. CDR3 sequence: CASSLRSTGSSQPQHF. DNA for the CDR3: TGCGCCAGCAGCCTAAGGAGTACAGGGAGTAGTCAGCCCCAGCATTTT.

This chain connects TRBV5-1 to TRBJ2-7, with no clear D. Between the trimmed V and J ends, which lost 3 bases and 1 base, there was a span of 14 bases. The CDR3 spans 15 residues. Germline assignment: CDR1 SGHRS and CDR2 YFSETQ. CDR3 in DNA: TGCGCCAGCAGCTGGCCTCAGGCTTCTTCCTACGAGCAGTACTTC. It yields the protein CASSWPQASSYEQYF.

This chain joins TRBV9 and TRBJ1-6, with D perhaps TRBD1 (5 bases). The germline CDR1 and CDR2 sequences are SGDLS and YYNGEE. The V and J ends lost 0 bases and 5 bases respectively, with 9 bases between them. This CDR3 contains 15 residues. The CDR3 loop is CASSVGSGHNSPLHF. CDR3 DNA sequence: TGTGCCAGCAGCGTAGGATCAGGGCATAATTCACCCCTCCACTTT.

This clone was recorded a few times. The chain uses TRBV5-1 and TRBJ1-1; 7 bases fit TRBD1. Germline V gene data show CDR1 as SGHRS and CDR2 as YFSETQ. J was trimmed by 8 bases and V by 0 bases; bases with no gene match: 13. The CDR3 is made up of 16 amino acids. Written as DNA, the CDR3 is TGCGCCAGCAGCTTGGACGGTAGAATAGTGGACAGGGAAGCTTTCTTT. Translation: CASSLDGRIVDREAFF. The whole variable domain, remainder taken from reference TRBV5-1 and TRBJ1-1, is KAGVTQTPRYLIKTRGQQVTLSCSPISGHRSVSWYQQTPGQGLQFLFEYFSETQRNKGNFPGRFSGRQFSNSRSEMNVSTLELGDSALYLCASSLDGRIVDREAFFGQGTRLTVV.

The chain recombines TRBV6-1 with TRBJ1-2, with D possibly TRBD1 on 5 matching bases. This CDR3 has 14 residues. Deletions cut 2 bases from V and 4 bases from J, with 11 bases between. The germline V gene has CDR1 MNHNS and CDR2 SASEGT. CDR3 protein: CASSELGLSYGYTF. Written as DNA, the CDR3 is TGTGCCAGCAGTGAATTGGGACTCAGCTATGGCTACACCTTC.

The chain links TRBV27 to TRBJ1-2; TRBD1 matches 7 bases. V lost 4 bases, J lost 4 bases, and 18 bases stayed unmatched. Germline V CDR1 and CDR2: MNHEY, SMNVEV (reference sequence). The CDR3 is 18 amino acids. CDR3 in DNA: TGTGCCAGCAGTTCCCACAATCCTCCCCAGGGGGGAAGCTATGGCTACACCTTC. It encodes CASSSHNPPQGGSYGYTF.

The chain recombines TRBV6-2 or TRBV6-3 with TRBJ2-3; unclear D gene. Germline values: CDR1 MNHEY, CDR2 SVGEGT. V was cut by 0 bases and J by 4 bases, with 11 bases left in between. This CDR3 has 15 residues. CDR3 in amino acids: CASSYSSTTPDTQYF. In DNA, the CDR3 is TGTGCCAGCAGTTACTCGAGTACTACACCAGATACGCAGTATTTT.

This sequence joins TRBV18 and TRBJ1-3; no definite D call. Trimming left V 6 bases short and J 0 bases short, with 9 bases between. CDR1 KGHSH and CDR2 LQKENI come from the germline V gene. The CDR3 is 14 residues long. CDR3 in amino acids: CASSREFSGNTIYF. The CDR3 DNA is TGTGCCAGCTCTCGGGAGTTCTCTGGAAACACCATATATTTT.